This TCR beta chain is drawn from a study of T cell repertoires in cytomegalovirus infection. In regard to this clonotype: Its matching antigen is unknown.

MiXCR was run by TCRdb on the reads, yielding one entry per CDR3 protein. Of about 770,000 distinct CDR3 sequences in the sample, 29% are singletons; the top ten hold over 10%. Trimming took 4 bases from V and 0 from J; bases not matched to a gene: 11. Germline V gene sequence: CDR1 SEHNR, CDR2 FQNEAQ (reference sequence). The CDR3 consists of 17 residues. The sequence derives from a human donor in good health (CMV status not recorded). Some clones in this sample may be carry-over from other donors' samples. The sequencing here drew on cultured CD8+ T cells from PBMCs, taken from culture after CMV antigen stimulation. This chain uses TRBV7-9 with TRBJ1-1; TRBD1 agrees at 7 bases. The CDR3 DNA is TGTGCCAGCAGCTATCCCCGACAGGGCCCCATGAACACTGAAGCTTTCTTT. It is translated as CASSYPRQGPMNTEAFF.